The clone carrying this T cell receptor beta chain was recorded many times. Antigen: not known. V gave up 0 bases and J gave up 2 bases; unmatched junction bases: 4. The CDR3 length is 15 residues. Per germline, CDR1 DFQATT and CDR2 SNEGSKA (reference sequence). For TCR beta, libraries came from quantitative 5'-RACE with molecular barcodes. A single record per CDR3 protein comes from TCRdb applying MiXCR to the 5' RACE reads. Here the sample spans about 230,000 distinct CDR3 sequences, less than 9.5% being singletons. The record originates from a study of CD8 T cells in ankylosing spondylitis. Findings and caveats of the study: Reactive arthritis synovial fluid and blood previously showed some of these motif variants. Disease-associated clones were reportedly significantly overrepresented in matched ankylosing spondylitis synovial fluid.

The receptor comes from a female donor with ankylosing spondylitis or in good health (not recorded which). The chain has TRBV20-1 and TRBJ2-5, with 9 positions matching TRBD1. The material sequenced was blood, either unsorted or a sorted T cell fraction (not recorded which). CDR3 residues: CSARDSGTGQETQYF. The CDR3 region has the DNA TGCAGTGCTAGAGATTCCGGGACAGGGCAAGAGACCCAGTACTTC.